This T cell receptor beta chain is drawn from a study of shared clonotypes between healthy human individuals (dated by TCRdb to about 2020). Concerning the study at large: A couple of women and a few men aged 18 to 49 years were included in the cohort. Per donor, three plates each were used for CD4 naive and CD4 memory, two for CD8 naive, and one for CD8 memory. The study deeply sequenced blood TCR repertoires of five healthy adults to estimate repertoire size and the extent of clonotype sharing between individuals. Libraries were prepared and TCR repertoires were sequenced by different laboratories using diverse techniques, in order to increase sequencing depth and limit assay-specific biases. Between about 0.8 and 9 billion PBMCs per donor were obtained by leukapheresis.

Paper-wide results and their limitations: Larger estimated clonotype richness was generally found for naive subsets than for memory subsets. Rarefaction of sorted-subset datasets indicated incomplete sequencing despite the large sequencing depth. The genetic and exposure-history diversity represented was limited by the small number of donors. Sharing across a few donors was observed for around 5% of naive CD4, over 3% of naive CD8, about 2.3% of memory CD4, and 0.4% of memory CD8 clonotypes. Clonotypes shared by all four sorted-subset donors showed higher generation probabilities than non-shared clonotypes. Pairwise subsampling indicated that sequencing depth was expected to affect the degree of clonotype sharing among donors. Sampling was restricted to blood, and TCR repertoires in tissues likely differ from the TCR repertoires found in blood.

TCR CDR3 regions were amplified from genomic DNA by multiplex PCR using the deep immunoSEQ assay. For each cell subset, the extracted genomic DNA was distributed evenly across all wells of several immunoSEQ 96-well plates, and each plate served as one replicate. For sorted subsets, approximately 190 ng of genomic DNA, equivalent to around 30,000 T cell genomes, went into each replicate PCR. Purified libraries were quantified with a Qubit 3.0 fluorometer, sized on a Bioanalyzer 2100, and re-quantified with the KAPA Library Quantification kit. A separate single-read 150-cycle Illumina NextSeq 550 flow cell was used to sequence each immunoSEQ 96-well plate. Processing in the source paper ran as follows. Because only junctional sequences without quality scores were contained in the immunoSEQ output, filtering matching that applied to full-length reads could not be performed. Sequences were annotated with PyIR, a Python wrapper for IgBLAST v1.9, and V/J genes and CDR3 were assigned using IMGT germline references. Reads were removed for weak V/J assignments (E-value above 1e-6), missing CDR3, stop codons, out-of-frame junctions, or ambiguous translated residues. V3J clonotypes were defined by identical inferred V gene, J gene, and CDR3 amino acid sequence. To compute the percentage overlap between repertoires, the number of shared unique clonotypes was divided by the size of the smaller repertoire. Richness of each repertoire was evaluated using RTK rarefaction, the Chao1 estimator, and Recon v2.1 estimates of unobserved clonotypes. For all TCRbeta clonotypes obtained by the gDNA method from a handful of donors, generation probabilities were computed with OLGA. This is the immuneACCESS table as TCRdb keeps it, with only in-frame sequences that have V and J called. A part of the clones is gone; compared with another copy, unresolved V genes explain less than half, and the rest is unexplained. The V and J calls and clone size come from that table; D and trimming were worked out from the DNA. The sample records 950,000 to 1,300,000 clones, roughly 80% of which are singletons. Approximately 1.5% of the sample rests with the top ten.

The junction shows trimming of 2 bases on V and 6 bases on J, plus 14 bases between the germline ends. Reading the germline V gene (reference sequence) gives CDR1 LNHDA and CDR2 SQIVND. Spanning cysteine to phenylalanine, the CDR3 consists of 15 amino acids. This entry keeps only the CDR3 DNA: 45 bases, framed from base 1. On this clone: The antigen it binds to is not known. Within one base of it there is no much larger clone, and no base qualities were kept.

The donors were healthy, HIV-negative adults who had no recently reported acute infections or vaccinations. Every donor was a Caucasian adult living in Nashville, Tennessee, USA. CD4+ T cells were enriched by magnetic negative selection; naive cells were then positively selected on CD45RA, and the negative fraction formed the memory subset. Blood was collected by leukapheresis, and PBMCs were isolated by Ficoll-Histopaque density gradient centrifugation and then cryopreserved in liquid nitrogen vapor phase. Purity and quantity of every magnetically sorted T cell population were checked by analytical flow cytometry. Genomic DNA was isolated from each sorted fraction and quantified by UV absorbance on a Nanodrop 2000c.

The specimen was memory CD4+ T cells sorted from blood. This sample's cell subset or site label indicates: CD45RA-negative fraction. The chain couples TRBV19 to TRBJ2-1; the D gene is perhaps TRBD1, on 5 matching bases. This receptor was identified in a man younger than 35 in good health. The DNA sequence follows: TGTGCCAGTAGTATAAAGGAGACAGCCACCAATGAGCAGTTCTTC. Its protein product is CASSIKETATNEQFF.